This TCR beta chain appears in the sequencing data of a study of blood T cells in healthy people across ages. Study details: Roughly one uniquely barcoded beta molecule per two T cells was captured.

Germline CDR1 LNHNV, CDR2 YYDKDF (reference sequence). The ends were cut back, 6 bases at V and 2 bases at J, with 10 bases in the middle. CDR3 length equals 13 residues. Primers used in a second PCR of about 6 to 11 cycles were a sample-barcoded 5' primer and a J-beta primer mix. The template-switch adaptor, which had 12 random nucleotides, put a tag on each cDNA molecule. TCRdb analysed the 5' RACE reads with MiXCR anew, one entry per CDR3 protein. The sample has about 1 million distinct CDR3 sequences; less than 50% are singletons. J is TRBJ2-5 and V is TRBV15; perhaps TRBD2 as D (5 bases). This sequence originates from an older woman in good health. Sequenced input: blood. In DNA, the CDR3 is TGTGCCACCAGAATCGGGATTCAAGAGACCCAGTACTTC. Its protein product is CATRIGIQETQYF.